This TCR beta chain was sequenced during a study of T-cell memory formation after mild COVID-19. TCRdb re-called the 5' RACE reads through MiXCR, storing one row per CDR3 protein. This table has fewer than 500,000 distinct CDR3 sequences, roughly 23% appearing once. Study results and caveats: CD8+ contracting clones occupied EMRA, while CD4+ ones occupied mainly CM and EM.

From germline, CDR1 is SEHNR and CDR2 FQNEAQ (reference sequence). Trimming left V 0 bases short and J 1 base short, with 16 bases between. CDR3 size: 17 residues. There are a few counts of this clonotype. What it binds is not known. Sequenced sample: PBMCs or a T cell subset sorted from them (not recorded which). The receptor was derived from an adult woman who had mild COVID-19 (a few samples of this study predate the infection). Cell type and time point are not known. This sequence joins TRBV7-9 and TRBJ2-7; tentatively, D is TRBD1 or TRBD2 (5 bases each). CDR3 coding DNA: TGTGCCAGCAGCTTAGCCCTAGTCGAGGGACCGTCCTACGAGCAGTACTTC. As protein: CASSLALVEGPSYEQYF.